The 20 T cell receptor beta chains listed next were all sequenced from one sample in a study of CD4+ T cells in melanoma. Generated by immunoSEQ multiplex PCR, the TCRdb table keeps only in-frame clones and is missing some. The profile shows fewer than 4,500 clones, less than 75% of them singletons. The sample taken for sequencing was cells from a culture (not recorded whether cultured in vitro). The receptors were gathered from a human donor with melanoma.

The chain uses TRBV19 and TRBJ1-2, with 9 bases aligning to TRBD1. The germline V gene encodes CDR1 LNHDA and CDR2 SQIVND (reference sequence). This CDR3 is built from 14 residues. V dropped 6 bases and J dropped 7; count of bases not matched to a gene: 9. The CDR3 sequence: CASSTDRGLSGYTF. CDR3 sequence (DNA): TGTGCCAGTAGCACCGACAGGGGGTTGTCTGGCTACACCTTC.

This clone was counted a few times. The chain links TRBV6-5 to TRBJ2-1; tentatively, D is TRBD1 (5 bases). The CDR3 is made up of 13 amino acids. Germline V gene sequence: CDR1 MNHEY, CDR2 SVGAGI. V shed 2 bases and J shed 8 bases, with 10 bases lying between them. The CDR3 DNA reads as TGTGCCAGCAGTTACCGACAGTCCTATGAGCAGTTCTTC. Protein: CASSYRQSYEQFF.

The J gene is TRBJ2-7, the V gene TRBV6-4; no clear D. V was shortened by 2 bases and J by 1 base, with 15 bases between the two germline ends. Germline V lookup: CDR1 MRHNA, CDR2 SNTAGT. The CDR3 loop spans 16 amino acids. CDR3: CASSDPYVDGSYEQYF. CDR3 DNA: TGTGCCAGCAGTGACCCATACGTCGACGGATCCTACGAGCAGTACTTC.

This chain connects TRBV7-9 to TRBJ1-1; D is uncertain. The ends were cut back, 5 bases at V and 1 base at J, with 8 bases in the middle. The CDR3 sequence is 13 residues long. Germline-derived CDR1 and CDR2 are SEHNR and FQNEAQ (reference sequence). This CDR3 is CASSRTENTEAFF. The CDR3 DNA follows: TGTGCCAGCAGCCGCACAGAGAACACTGAAGCTTTCTTT. Filled out from reference TRBV7-9 and TRBJ1-1, the complete variable domain reads DTGVSQNPRHKITKRGQNVTFRCDPISEHNRLYWYRQTLGQGPEFLTYFQNEAQLEKSRLLSDRFSAERPKGSFSTLEIQRTEQGDSAMYLCASSRTENTEAFFGQGTRLTVV.

The chain recombines TRBV4-1 with TRBJ2-1; 10 bases align to TRBD2. Germline V gene lookup returns CDR1 MGHRA and CDR2 YSYEKL. CDR3 length equals 14 residues. The V gene end was trimmed by 6 bases and the J gene end by 3 bases; junction bases not matched to a gene: 2. CDR3 in amino acids: CASRLAGDYNEQFF. The CDR3, as DNA: TGCGCCAGCAGGCTAGCGGGGGACTACAATGAGCAGTTCTTC.

This clone is termed medium-sized. J is TRBJ2-2 and V is TRBV12-3 or TRBV12-4; D remains ambiguous. V dropped 11 bases and J dropped 0 bases, with 4 bases sitting between them. The CDR3 runs 11 residues. The CDR3 loop is CAVANTGELFF. CDR3 bases: TGTGCCGTCGCGAACACCGGGGAGCTGTTTTTT.

This chain joins TRBV28 and TRBJ1-5; no definite D call. Germline V lookup: CDR1 MDHEN, CDR2 SYDVKM. The length of the CDR3 is 12 residues. Trimming cost V 5 bases and J 6 bases, with 8 bases left between them. This CDR3 reads CASSAPSQPQHF. The CDR3 DNA follows: TGTGCCAGCAGTGCACCAAGTCAGCCCCAGCATTTT.

V and J are TRBV6-5 and TRBJ2-2; tentatively, D is TRBD1 or TRBD2 (5 bases each). The CDR3 covers 15 residues. Per germline, CDR1 MNHEY and CDR2 SVGAGI. The V and J ends lost 8 bases and 1 base respectively, with 14 bases between them. The CDR3 here is CASLLGVGNTGELFF. CDR3 in DNA: TGTGCCAGCCTCTTGGGGGTTGGGAACACCGGGGAGCTGTTTTTT.

The chain combines TRBV4-3 with TRBJ2-1; TRBD2 is a possible D gene (6 bases). The germline V gene has CDR1 LGHNA and CDR2 YSLEER. The CDR3 is 18 amino acids. V was cut by 0 bases and J by 4 bases, with 19 bases left in between. The CDR3 here is CASSQDIGTSGLYNEQFF. CDR3 DNA sequence: TGCGCCAGCAGCCAAGACATTGGGACCAGCGGGCTATACAATGAGCAGTTCTTC.

This clone came up a few times. The chain combines TRBV12-3 or TRBV12-4 with TRBJ1-4; D is unresolved. This CDR3 comprises 12 residues. Trimming pared 1 base from V and 7 bases from J, leaving 4 bases between. CDR3 bases: TGTGCCAGCAGTTTAGGGGCTGAAAAACTGTTTTTT. The encoded protein is CASSLGAEKLFF.

The genes are TRBV7-8 and TRBJ2-1; 9 nucleotides match TRBD2. There are 14 residues in the CDR3. The V gene end was trimmed by 8 bases and the J gene end by 7 bases; junction bases not matched to a gene: 9. Germline V CDR1 and CDR2: SGHVS, FQNEAQ. Written as DNA, the CDR3 is TGTGCCAGCTTCAAGGCGGGGGGGCGAAATGAGCAGTTCTTC. This gives the protein CASFKAGGRNEQFF.

V is TRBV7-3 and J is TRBJ2-1, with D perhaps matching TRBD2 (7 bases). Trimming took 2 bases from V and 7 from J, leaving 24 bases between them. Germline CDR1 is SGHTA and CDR2 is FQGTGA. This CDR3 is built from 18 residues. CDR3 sequence: CASSLRRLEGGPGNEQFF. The DNA for the CDR3 is TGTGCCAGCAGCTTACGCCGATTGGAGGGGGGGCCGGGGAATGAGCAGTTCTTC.

The rearrangement links TRBV5-1 to TRBJ2-7, with 8 bases aligning to TRBD1. The CDR3 runs to 14 residues. The junction had 5 bases not matched to a gene; V was cut back by 1 base and J by 5 bases. Germline CDR1 reads SGHRS; CDR2 reads YFSETQ. The CDR3 region is CASSLTSGGDEQYF. CDR3 DNA sequence: TGCGCCAGCAGCTTGACGTCAGGGGGCGACGAGCAGTACTTC.

The J gene is TRBJ1-2, the V gene TRBV7-9, with 7 nucleotides matching TRBD1. This CDR3 contains 15 residues. Germline assignment: CDR1 SEHNR and CDR2 FQNEAQ (reference sequence). V dropped 8 bases and J dropped 6; count of bases not matched to a gene: 15. The CDR3 region is CASARLGGGGDGYTF. The CDR3 region has the DNA TGTGCCAGCGCCAGGCTTGGAGGGGGCGGCGATGGCTACACCTTC.

CDR3: CASSDSNYGYTF. The CDR3 nucleotides read TGTGCCAGCAGTGACAGTAACTATGGCTACACCTTC. The chain recombines TRBV6-1 with TRBJ1-2, with D uncertain. Germline V gene data show CDR1 as MNHNS and CDR2 as SASEGT. The CDR3 is 12 residues long. The germline V and J ends were trimmed by 3 bases and 1 base, with 3 bases remaining between them.

The chain has TRBV4-2 and TRBJ1-1, with D possibly being TRBD1 (5 bases). In germline, CDR1 is LGHNA, CDR2 YNFKEQ. V shed 1 base and J shed 1 base, with 10 bases lying between them. The CDR3 length is 15 residues. The CDR3 DNA reads TGTGCCAGCAGCCAAGGGGGGGGATGGAACACTGAAGCTTTCTTT. This codes for CASSQGGGWNTEAFF.

The chain employs TRBV4-3 and TRBJ2-1; D is perhaps TRBD2 (6 bases). V shed 1 base and J shed 3 bases, with 10 bases lying between them. The CDR3 loop spans 15 amino acids. The germline gives CDR1 LGHNA, CDR2 YSLEER. Here the CDR3 reads CASSQAAGNYNEQFF. DNA of the CDR3: TGCGCCAGCAGCCAAGCGGCGGGGAACTACAATGAGCAGTTCTTC.

In this sample, this clone turned up a few times. Other DNA sequences in this specimen translate into the identical CDR3. The chain combines TRBV4-2 with TRBJ1-3; 7 bases match TRBD1. J lost 4 bases, V lost 0 bases, and 3 bases had no gene match. CDR3 length: 15 residues. Germline CDR1 reads LGHNA; CDR2 reads YNFKEQ. The DNA for the CDR3 is TGTGCCAGCAGCCAAGAAGACAGGGCGGGAAACACCATATATTTT. Encoded protein: CASSQEDRAGNTIYF.

This clone was seen a handful of times. The chain employs TRBV18 and TRBJ1-1; D remains ambiguous. This CDR3 contains 13 residues. CDR1 and CDR2 from the germline V gene are KGHSH and LQKENI. Trimming removed 2 bases from V and 6 bases from J, with 10 bases in between. CDR3: CASSPGLVPEAFF. The CDR3 bases are TGTGCCAGCTCACCAGGGTTGGTTCCTGAAGCTTTCTTT.

J is TRBJ2-7 and V is TRBV5-1; 7 positions agree with TRBD1. This CDR3 is 14 amino acids long. V dropped 3 bases and J dropped 0; count of bases not matched to a gene: 3. Germline V gives CDR1 SGHRS, CDR2 YFSETQ. The CDR3 region is CASSSGQSSYEQYF. In DNA, the CDR3 is TGCGCCAGCAGCTCGGGACAGAGCTCCTACGAGCAGTACTTC.